This T cell receptor (beta chain) was profiled in a study of blood T cells in healthy people across ages. CDR3 length equals 13 residues. V lost 4 bases to trimming and J lost 3 bases, with 9 bases between them. Combining a sample-barcoded 5' primer with a J-beta primer mix, a second PCR ran for about 7 to 11 cycles. MiXCR, run by TCRdb on the 5' RACE reads, gives a single entry per CDR3 protein. Of 1.5 million to 2 million distinct CDR3 sequences in the sample, about 30% were seen once. In its sample, this clonotype was seen many times. Its antigen is unidentified. Extraction yielded at least 6 micrograms of total RNA per sample. Study results and limitations: With age, beta diversity per million T cells declined roughly linearly, significantly by 40.

Sequencing input: blood. The sequence came from a woman aged 25 to 39 in good health. The V gene is TRBV12-3 or TRBV12-4, the J gene TRBJ2-5, with a possible D match to TRBD1 (5 bases). Here the CDR3 reads CASSSLTEETQYF. The DNA for the CDR3 is TGTGCCAGCAGTTCCTTGACAGAAGAGACCCAGTACTTC.